This TCR beta chain appears in the sequencing data of a study of cytomegalovirus exposure and HLA in healthy donors. A few counts support this clone. Its antigen is unknown. This PCR relied on a set of 60 Vbeta primers and 13 Jbeta primers. Clones were read by immunoSEQ multiplex PCR, and TCRdb kept only the in-frame ones, dropping some. This sample has 50,000 to 70,000 clones, with 70% to 75% found just once. The CDR3 spans 17 residues. The germline CDR1 and CDR2 sequences are MNHNS and SASEGT. V was shortened by 2 bases and J by 5 bases, with 19 bases between the two germline ends. Whole-study results and caveats: Diagnosis of cytomegalovirus status made by the classifier reportedly showed high specificity and sensitivity.

The sequencing sample was made of PBMCs. The genes are TRBV6-1 and TRBJ1-5; D gene uncertain. This sequence was found in a man aged 25 to 45 in good health and CMV-seropositive. The CDR3 nucleotides are TGTGCCAGCAGTGAATTTTTACCGAGCCGCCTTGATCAGCCCCAGCATTTT. It encodes CASSEFLPSRLDQPQHF.